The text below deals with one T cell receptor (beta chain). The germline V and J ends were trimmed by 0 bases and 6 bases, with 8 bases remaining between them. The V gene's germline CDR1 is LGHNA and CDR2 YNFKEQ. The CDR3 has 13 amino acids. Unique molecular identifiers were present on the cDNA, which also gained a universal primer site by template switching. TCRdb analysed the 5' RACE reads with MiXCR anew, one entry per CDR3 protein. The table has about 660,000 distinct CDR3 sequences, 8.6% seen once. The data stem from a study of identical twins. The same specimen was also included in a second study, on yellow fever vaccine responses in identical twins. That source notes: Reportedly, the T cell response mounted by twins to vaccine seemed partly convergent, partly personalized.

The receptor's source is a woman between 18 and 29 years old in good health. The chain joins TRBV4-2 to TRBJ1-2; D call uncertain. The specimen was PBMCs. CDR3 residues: CASSQEFQNGYTF. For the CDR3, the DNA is TGTGCCAGCAGCCAAGAATTCCAGAATGGCTACACCTTC.